This record concerns one T cell receptor (beta chain) sequence. Its antigen is as yet unknown. The data originate from a study of OX40 agonist ivuxolimab in advanced cancers. V was clipped by 1 base and J by 7 bases, with 7 bases between them. CDR3 length equals 12 residues. CDR1 is SNHLY, CDR2 FYNNEI, per germline. Data came from immunoSEQ multiplex PCR; TCRdb stores just in-frame clones and leaves some out. The data show 72,000 or so clones, around 87% seen once. Study conclusions and caveats: CD4+ and CD8+ blood T cells expanded clonally by week 6 at 0.1 to 3.0 mg/kg. Individuals who were partial responders at 0.1-3.0 mg/kg had clonal expansion that ranked among the lowest.

Sequencing used CD4+ or CD8+ T cells sorted from blood, obtained in a trial of the OX40 agonist ivuxolimab. This clonotype was obtained from an adult with an advanced solid tumor such as melanoma, head and neck, liver or kidney cancer. The rearrangement uses TRBV2 and TRBJ2-5; D unresolved. DNA of the CDR3: TGTGCCAGCAGTGAAGGCGCGTGGACCCAGTACTTC. Its translation: CASSEGAWTQYF.